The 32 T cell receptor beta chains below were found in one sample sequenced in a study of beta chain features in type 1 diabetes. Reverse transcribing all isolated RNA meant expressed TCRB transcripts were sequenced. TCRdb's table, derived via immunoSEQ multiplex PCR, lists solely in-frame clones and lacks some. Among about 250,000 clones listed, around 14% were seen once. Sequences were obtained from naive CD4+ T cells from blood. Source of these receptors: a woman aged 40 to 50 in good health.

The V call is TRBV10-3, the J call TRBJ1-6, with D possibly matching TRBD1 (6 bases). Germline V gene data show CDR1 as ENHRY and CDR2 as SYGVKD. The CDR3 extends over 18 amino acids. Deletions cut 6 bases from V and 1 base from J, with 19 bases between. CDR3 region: CAIRARTDRPSYNSPLHF. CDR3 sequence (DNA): TGTGCCATCAGGGCCCGGACAGACCGTCCTTCCTATAATTCACCCCTCCACTTT.

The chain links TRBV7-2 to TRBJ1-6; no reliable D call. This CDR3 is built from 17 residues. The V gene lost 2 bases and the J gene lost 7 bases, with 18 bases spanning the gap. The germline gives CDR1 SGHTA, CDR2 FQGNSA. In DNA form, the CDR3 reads TGTGCCAGCAGCTTATTCCTTAGCCTAGGTGGGAATTCACCCCTCCACTTT. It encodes CASSLFLSLGGNSPLHF.

CDR3 nucleotides: TGTGCCAGCAGCTCTGCGGCCCTATCTGGAAACACCATATATTTT. Translated: CASSSAALSGNTIYF. This rearrangement joins TRBV7-9 to TRBJ1-3; D remains ambiguous. Germline V CDR1 and CDR2: SEHNR, FQNEAQ (reference sequence). There are 15 residues in the CDR3. The ends were cut back, 4 bases at V and 1 base at J, with 11 bases in the middle.

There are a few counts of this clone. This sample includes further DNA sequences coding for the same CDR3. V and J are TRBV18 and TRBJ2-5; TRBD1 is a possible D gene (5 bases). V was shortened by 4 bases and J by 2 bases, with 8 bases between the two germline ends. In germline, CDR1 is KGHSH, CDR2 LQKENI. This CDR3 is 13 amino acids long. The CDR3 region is CASSRDRQETQYF. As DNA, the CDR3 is TGTGCCAGCTCACGAGACAGACAAGAGACCCAGTACTTC.

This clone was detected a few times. The CDR3 DNA sequence: TGTGCCAGCCGAACAGGGGCGGGGAACACTGAAGCTTTCTTT. Its translation is CASRTGAGNTEAFF. V gene TRBV7-9 combines with J gene TRBJ1-1, with 7 positions matching TRBD1. The J segment lost 1 base and the V segment lost 8 bases, leaving 7 bases of the junction unmatched. CDR3 length: 14 residues. Germline assignment: CDR1 SEHNR and CDR2 FQNEAQ (reference sequence). The full variable domain, its missing parts supplied by reference TRBV7-9 and TRBJ1-1, is DTGVSQNPRHKITKRGQNVTFRCDPISEHNRLYWYRQTLGQGPEFLTYFQNEAQLEKSRLLSDRFSAERPKGSFSTLEIQRTEQGDSAMYLCASRTGAGNTEAFFGQGTRLTVV.

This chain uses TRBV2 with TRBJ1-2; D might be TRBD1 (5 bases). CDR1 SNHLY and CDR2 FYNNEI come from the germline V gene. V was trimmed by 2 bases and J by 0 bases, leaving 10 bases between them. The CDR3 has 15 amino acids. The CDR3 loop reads CASSESDRTNYGYTF. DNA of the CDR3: TGTGCCAGCAGTGAATCCGACAGAACTAACTATGGCTACACCTTC.

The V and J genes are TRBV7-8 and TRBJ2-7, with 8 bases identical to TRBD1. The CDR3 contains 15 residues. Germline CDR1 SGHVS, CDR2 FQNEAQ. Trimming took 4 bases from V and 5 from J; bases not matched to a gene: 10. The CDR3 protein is CASSWAGDRGDEQYF. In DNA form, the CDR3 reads TGTGCCAGCAGCTGGGCCGGAGACAGGGGCGACGAGCAGTACTTC. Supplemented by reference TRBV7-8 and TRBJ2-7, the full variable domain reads GAGVSQSPRYKVAKRGQDVALRCDPISGHVSLFWYQQALGQGPEFLTYFQNEAQLDKSGLPSDRFFAERPEGSVSTLKIQRTQQEDSAVYLCASSWAGDRGDEQYFGPGTRLTVT.

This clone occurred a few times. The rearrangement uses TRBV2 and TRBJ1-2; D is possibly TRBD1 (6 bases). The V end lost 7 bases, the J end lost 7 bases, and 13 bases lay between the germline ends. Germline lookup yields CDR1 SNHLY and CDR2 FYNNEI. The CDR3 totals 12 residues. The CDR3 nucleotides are TGTGCCAGCATTGGCCCCAGGGGTGGCTACACCTTC. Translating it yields CASIGPRGGYTF.

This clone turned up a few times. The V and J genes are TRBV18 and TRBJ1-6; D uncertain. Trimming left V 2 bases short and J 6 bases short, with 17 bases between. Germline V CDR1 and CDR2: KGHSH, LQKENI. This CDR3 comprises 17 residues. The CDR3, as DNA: TGTGCCAGCTCACCATTGGAGCCCGCCTCGGCTAATTCACCCCTCCACTTT. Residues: CASSPLEPASANSPLHF. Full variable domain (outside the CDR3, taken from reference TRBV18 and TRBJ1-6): NAGVMQNPRHLVRRRGQEARLRCSPMKGHSHVYWYRQLPEEGLKFMVYLQKENIIDESGMPKERFSAEFPKEGPSILRIQQVVRGDSAAYFCASSPLEPASANSPLHFGNGTRLTVT.

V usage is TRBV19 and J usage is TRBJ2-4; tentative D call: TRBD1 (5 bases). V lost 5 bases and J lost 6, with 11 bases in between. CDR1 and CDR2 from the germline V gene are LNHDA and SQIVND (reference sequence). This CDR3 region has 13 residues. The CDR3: CASSSGNGNIQYF. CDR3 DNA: TGTGCCAGTAGTTCAGGGAACGGAAACATTCAGTACTTC. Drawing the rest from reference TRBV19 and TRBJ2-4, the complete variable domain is DGGITQSPKYLFRKEGQNVTLSCEQNLNHDAMYWYRQDPGQGLRLIYYSQIVNDFQKGDIAEGYSVSREKKESFPLTVTSAQKNPTAFYLCASSSGNGNIQYFGAGTRLSVL.

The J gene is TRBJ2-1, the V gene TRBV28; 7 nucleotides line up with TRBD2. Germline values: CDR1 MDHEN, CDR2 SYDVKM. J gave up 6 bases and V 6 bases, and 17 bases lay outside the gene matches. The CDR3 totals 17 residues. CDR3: CASSSNVAGRAINEQFF. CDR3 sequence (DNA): TGTGCCAGCAGCTCCAATGTGGCGGGGAGGGCCATCAATGAGCAGTTCTTC.

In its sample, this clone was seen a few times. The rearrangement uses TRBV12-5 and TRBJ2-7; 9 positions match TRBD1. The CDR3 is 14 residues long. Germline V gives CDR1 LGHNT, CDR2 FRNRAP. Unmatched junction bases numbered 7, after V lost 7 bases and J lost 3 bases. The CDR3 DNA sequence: TGTGCTAGTGATTCCGGGACAGGGTTCTACGAGCAGTACTTC. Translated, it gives CASDSGTGFYEQYF. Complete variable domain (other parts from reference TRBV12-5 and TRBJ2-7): DARVTQTPRHKVTEMGQEVTMRCQPILGHNTVFWYRQTMMQGLELLAYFRNRAPLDDSGMPKDRFSAEMPDATLATLKIQPSEPRDSAVYFCASDSGTGFYEQYFGPGTRLTVT.

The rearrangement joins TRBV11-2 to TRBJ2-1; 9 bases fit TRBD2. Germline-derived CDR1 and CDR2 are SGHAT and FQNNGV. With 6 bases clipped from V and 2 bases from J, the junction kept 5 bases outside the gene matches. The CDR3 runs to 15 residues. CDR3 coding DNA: TGTGCCAGCAGAACCCGCGGGGGGGCCTACAATGAGCAGTTCTTC. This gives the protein CASRTRGGAYNEQFF.

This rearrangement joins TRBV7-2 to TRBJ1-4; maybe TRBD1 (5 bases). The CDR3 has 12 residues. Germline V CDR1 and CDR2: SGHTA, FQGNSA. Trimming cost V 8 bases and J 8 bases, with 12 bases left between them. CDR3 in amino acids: CASASRGEKLFF. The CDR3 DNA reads TGTGCCAGCGCATCCCGGGGGGAAAAACTGTTTTTT.

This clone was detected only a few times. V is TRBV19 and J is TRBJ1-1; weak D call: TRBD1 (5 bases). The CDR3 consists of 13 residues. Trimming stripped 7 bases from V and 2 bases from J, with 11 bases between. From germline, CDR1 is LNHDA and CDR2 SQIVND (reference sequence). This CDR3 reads CASTSTGNTEAFF. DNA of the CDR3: TGTGCCAGTACAAGCACAGGCAACACTGAAGCTTTCTTT.

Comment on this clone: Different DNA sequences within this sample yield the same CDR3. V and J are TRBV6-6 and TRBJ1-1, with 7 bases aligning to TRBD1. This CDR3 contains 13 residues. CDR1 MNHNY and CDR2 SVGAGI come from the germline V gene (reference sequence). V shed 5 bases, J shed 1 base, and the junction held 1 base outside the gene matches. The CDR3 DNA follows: TGTGCCAGCAGTCGGGACAGGAACACTGAAGCTTTCTTT. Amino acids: CASSRDRNTEAFF.

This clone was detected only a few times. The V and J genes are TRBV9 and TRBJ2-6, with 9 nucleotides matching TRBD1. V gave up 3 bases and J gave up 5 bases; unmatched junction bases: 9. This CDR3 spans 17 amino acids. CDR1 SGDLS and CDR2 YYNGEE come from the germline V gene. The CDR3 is CASSEGDRALRANVLTF. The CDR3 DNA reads TGTGCCAGCAGCGAGGGGGACAGGGCCCTCAGGGCCAACGTCCTGACTTTC.

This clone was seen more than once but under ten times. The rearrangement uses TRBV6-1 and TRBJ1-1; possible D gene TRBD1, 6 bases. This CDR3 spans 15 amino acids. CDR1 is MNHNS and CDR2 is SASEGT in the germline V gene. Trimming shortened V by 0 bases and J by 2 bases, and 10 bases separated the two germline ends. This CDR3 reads CASSEALQGNTEAFF. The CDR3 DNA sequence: TGTGCCAGCAGTGAAGCCCTACAGGGAAACACTGAAGCTTTCTTT.

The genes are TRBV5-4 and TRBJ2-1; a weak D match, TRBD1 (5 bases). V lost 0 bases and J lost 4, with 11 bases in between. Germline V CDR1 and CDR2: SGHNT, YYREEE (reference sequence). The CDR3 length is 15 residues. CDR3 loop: CASSLDPDSYNEQFF. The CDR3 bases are TGTGCCAGCAGCTTGGACCCCGACAGTTACAATGAGCAGTTCTTC.

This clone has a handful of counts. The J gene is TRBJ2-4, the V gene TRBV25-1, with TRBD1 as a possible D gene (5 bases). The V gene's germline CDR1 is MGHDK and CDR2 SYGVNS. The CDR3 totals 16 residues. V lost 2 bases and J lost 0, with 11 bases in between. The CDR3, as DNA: TGTGCCAGCAGTGAAATGGGGCCGGGAGCCAAAAACATTCAGTACTTC. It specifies CASSEMGPGAKNIQYF.

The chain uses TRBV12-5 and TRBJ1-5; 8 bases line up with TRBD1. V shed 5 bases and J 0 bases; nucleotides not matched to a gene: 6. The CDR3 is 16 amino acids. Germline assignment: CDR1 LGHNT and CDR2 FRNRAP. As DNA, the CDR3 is TGTGCTAGTGGTGGGGACAGGAGGATTAGCAATCAGCCCCAGCATTTT. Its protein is CASGGDRRISNQPQHF.

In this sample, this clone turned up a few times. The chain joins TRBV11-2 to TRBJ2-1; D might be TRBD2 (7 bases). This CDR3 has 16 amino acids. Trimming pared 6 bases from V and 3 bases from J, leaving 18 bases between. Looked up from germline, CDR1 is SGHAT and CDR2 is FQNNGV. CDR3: CASRRAGAVFYNEQFF. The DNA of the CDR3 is TGTGCCAGCAGACGCGCGGGGGCCGTCTTCTACAATGAGCAGTTCTTC.

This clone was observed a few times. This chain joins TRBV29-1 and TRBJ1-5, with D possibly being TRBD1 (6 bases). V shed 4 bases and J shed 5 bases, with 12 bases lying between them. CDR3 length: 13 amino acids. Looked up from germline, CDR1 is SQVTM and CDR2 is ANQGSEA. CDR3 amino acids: CSVGTEGYQPQHF. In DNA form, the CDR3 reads TGCAGCGTTGGGACAGAAGGATATCAGCCCCAGCATTTT.

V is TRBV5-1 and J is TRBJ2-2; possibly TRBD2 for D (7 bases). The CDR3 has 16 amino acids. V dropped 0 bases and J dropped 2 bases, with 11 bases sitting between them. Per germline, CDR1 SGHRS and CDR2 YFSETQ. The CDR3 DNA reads TGCGCCAGCAGCTTGGGCGGGGGCCTAAACACCGGGGAGCTGTTTTTT. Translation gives CASSLGGGLNTGELFF. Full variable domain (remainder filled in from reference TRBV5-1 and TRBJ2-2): KAGVTQTPRYLIKTRGQQVTLSCSPISGHRSVSWYQQTPGQGLQFLFEYFSETQRNKGNFPGRFSGRQFSNSRSEMNVSTLELGDSALYLCASSLGGGLNTGELFFGEGSRLTVL.

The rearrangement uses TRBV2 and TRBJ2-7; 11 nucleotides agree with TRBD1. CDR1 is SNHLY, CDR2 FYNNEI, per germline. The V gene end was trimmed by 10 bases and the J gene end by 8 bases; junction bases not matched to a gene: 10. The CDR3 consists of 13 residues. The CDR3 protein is CATGQGAATKQYF. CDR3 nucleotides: TGTGCCACCGGACAGGGGGCGGCTACGAAGCAGTACTTC.

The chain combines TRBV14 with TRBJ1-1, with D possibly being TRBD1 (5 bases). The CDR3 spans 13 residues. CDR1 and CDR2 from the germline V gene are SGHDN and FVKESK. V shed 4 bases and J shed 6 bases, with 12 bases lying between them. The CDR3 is CASSRGGIAEAFF. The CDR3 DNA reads TGTGCCAGCAGCCGCGGGGGAATCGCTGAAGCTTTCTTT. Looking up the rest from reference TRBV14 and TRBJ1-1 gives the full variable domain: EAGVTQFPSHSVIEKGQTVTLRCDPISGHDNLYWYRRVMGKEIKFLLHFVKESKQDESGMPNNRFLAERTGGTYSTLKVQPAELEDSGVYFCASSRGGIAEAFFGQGTRLTVV.

The CDR3: CASSPTGGGGQYF. CDR3 sequence (DNA): TGTGCCAGCTCACCCACAGGGGGTGGAGGGCAGTACTTC. V gene TRBV18 combines with J gene TRBJ2-7; TRBD1 matches at 8 bases. This CDR3 spans 13 amino acids. Germline V CDR1 and CDR2: KGHSH, LQKENI. The ends lost 3 bases at V and 9 bases at J; junction bases unmatched: 7.

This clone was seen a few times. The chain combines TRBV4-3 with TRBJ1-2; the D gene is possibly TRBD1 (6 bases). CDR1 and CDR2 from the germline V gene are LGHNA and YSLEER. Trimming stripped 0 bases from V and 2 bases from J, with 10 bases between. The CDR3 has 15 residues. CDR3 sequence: CASSQESRGNYGYTF. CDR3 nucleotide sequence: TGCGCCAGCAGCCAAGAGTCCAGGGGAAACTATGGCTACACCTTC.

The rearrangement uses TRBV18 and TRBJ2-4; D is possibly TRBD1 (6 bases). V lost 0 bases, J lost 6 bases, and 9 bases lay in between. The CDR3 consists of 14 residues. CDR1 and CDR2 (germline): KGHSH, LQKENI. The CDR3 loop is CASSPPQDRNIQYF. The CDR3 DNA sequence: TGTGCCAGCTCACCACCCCAGGACAGAAACATTCAGTACTTC.

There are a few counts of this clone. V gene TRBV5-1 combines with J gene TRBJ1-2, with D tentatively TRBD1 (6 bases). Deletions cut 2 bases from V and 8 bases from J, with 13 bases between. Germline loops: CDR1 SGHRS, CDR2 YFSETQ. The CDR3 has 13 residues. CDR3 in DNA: TGCGCCAGCAGCTTCGGGGGGCCAGAGGGCTACACCTTC. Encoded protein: CASSFGGPEGYTF.

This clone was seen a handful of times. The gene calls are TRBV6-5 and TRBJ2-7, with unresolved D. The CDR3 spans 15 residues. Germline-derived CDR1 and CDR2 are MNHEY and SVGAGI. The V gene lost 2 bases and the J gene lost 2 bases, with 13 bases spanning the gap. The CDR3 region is CASSYESPRTYEQYF. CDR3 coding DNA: TGTGCCAGCAGTTACGAAAGCCCACGCACCTACGAGCAGTACTTC.

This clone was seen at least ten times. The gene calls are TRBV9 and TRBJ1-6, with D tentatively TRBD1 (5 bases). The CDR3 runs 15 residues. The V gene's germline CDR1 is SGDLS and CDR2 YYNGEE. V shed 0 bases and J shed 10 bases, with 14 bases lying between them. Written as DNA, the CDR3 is TGTGCCAGCAGCGTAGGTTCCCCAGGGCGATCACCCCTCCACTTT. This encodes CASSVGSPGRSPLHF.